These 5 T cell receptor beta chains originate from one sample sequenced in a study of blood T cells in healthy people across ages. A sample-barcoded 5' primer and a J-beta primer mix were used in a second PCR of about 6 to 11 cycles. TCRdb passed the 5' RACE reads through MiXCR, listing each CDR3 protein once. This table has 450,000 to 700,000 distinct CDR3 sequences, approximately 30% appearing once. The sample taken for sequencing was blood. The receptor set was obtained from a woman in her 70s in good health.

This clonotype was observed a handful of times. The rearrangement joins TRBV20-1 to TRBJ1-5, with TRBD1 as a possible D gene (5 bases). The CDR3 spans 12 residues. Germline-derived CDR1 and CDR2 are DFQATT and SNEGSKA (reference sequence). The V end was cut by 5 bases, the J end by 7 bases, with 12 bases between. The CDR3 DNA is TGCAGTGCTGGGGACGATGTCCAGCCCCAGCATTTT. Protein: CSAGDDVQPQHF.

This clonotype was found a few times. Here the CDR3 reads CASHQTGANVLTF. The CDR3 DNA reads TGTGCCAGCCACCAAACTGGGGCCAACGTCCTGACTTTC. This rearrangement joins TRBV2 to TRBJ2-6; unclear D gene. This CDR3 spans 13 amino acids. Germline CDR1 SNHLY, CDR2 FYNNEI. V shed 8 bases and J shed 2 bases, with 7 bases lying between them.

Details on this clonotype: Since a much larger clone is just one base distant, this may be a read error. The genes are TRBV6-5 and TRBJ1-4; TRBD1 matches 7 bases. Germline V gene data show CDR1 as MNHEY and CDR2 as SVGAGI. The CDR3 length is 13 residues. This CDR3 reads CTSSYSRDRRLFF. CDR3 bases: TGTACCAGCAGTTACTCAAGGGACAGAAGACTGTTTTTT.

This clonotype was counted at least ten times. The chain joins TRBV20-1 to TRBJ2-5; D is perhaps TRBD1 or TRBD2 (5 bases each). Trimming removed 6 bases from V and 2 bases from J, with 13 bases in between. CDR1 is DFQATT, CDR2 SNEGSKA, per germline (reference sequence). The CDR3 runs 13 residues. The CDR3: CSASRDLQETQYF. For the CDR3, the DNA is TGCAGTGCCTCTCGGGACCTACAAGAGACCCAGTACTTC.

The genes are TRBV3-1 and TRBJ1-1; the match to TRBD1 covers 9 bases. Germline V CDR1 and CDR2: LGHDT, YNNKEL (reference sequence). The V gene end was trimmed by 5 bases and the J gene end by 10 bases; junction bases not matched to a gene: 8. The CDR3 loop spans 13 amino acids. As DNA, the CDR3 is TGTGCCAGCAGCAAGGACAGGGGTGACGGAGCTTTCTTT. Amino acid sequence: CASSKDRGDGAFF.